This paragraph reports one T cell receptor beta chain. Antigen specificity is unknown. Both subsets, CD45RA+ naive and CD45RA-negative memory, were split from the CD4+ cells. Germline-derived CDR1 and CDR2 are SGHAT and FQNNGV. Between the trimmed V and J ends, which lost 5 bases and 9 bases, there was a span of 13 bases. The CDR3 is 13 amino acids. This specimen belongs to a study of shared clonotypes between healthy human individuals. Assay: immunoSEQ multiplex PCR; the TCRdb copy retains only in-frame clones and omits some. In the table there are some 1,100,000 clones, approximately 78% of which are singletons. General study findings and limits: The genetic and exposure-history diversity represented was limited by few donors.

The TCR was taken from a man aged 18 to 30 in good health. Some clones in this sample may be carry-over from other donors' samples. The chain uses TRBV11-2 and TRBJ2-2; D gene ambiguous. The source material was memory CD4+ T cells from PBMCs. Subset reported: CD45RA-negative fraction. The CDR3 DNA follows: TGTGCCAGCAGCCCGGTCAGGCGTCGGGAGCTGTTTTTT. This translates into CASSPVRRRELFF.